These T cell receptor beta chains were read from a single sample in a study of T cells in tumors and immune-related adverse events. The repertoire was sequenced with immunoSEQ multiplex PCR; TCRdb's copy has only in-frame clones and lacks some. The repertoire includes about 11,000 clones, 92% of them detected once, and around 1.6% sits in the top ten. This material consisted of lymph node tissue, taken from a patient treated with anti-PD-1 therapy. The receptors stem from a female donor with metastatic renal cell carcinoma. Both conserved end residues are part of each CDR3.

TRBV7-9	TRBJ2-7	CASNEAGTDPYEQYF
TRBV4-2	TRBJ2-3	CASSQDSTADTQYF
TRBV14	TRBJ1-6	CASSQLSPYSSPLHF
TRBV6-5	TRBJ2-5	CASSYYPGPGGETQYF
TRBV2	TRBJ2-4	CASSERALGNIQYF
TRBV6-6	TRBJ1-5	CASSIDGFNQPQHF
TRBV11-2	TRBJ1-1	CASSRLLRTTEAFF
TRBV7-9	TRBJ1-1	CASSANYADTEAFF
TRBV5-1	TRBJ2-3	CASSSNTDTQYF
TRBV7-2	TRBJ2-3	CASSLMSGGAADTQYF
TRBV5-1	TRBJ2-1	CASSFGRESSYNEQFF
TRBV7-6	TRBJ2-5	CASSLDGVMLQETQYF
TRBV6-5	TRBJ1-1	CASSYASGTVTEAFF
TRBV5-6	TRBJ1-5	CASSPQGRGSQPQHF
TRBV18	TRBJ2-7	CASSPRRDDWTYEQYF
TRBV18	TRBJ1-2	CASSLGAGPQGYGYTF
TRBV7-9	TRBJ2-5	CASSLRSLQETQYF
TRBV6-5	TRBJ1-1	CASSYSMGSTEAFF
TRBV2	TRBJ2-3	CATLATYTDTQYF
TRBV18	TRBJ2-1	CASSPRTSGGYGDEQFF
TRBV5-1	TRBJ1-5	CASSLGDRGQNQPQHF
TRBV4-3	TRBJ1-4	CASSQLVNEKLFF
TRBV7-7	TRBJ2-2	CASSLDGTGELFF
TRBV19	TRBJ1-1	CASSAQRNTEAFF
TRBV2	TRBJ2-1	CASSERGVLRNEQFF
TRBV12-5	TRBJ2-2	CASGARLAGYTGELFF
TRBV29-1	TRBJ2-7	CSAGGGTQDEQYF
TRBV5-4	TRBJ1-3	CASSLVSGNTIYF
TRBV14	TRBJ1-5	CASSQGGYQPQHF
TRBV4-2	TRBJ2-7	CASSQERTTYEQYF
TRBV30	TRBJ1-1	CAWSIGIGAFF
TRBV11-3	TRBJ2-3	CASSLGTGGRVAQYF
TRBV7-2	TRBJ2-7	CASSLEGSGQGRYEQYF